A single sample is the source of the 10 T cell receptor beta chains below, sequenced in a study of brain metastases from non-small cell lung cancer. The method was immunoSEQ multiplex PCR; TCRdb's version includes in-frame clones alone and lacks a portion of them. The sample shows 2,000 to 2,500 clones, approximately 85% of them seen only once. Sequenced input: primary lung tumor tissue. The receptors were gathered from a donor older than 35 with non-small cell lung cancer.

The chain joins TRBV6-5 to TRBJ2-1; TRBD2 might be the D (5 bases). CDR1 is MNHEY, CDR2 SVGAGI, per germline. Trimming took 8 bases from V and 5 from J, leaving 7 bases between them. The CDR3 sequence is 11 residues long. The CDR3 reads CASWRNNEQFF. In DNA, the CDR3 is TGTGCCAGCTGGAGGAACAATGAGCAGTTCTTC.

CDR3 protein: CASSVGNGGALDTQYF. The DNA for the CDR3 is TGTGCCAGCAGCGTAGGGAACGGGGGGGCGTTAGATACGCAGTATTTT. The chain carries TRBV9 and TRBJ2-3; 8 bases align to TRBD2. The germline CDR1 and CDR2 sequences are SGDLS and YYNGEE. This CDR3 contains 16 residues. V was clipped by 0 bases and J by 5 bases; unmatched bases: 8.

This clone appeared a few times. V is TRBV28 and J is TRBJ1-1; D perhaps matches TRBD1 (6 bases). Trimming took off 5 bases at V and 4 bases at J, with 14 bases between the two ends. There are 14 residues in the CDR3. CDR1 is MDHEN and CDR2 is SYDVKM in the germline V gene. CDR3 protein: CASSDTGLSTEAFF. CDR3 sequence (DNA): TGTGCCAGCAGTGATACAGGGTTGAGCACTGAAGCTTTCTTT.

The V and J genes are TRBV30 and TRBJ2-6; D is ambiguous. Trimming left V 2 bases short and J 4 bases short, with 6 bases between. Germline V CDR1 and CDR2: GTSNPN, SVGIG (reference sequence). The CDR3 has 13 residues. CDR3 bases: TGTGCCTGGAGTCCTCTGGGGGCCAACGTCCTGACTTTC. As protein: CAWSPLGANVLTF.

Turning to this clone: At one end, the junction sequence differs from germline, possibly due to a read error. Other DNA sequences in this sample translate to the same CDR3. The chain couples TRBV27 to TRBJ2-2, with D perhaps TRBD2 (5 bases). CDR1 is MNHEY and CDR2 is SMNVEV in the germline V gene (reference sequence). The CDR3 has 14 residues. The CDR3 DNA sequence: TGTGCCAGCAGTTTAGGGCAGAACACCGGGGAGTTGTTTTTT. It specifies CASSLGQNTGELFF.

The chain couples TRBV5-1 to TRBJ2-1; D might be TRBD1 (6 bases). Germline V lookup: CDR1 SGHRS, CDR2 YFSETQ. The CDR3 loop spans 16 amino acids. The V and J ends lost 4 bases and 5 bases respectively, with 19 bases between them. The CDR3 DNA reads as TGCGCCAGCAGCCCCGAAGTTGGGGGCTTACACAATGAGCAGTTCTTC. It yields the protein CASSPEVGGLHNEQFF.

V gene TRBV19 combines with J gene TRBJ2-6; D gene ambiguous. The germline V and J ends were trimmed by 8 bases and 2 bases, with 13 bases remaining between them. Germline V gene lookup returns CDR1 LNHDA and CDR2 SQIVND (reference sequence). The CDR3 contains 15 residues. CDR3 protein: CASCSGVAGANVLTF. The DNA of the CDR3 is TGTGCCAGTTGCTCCGGCGTCGCTGGGGCCAACGTCCTGACTTTC.

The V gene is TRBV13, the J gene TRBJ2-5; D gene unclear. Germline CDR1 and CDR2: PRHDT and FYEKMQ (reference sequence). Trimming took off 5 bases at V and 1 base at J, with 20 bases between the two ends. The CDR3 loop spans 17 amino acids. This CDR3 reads CASSTGEDGETQETQYF. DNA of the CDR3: TGTGCCAGCAGCACCGGCGAGGACGGCGAAACCCAAGAGACCCAGTACTTC.

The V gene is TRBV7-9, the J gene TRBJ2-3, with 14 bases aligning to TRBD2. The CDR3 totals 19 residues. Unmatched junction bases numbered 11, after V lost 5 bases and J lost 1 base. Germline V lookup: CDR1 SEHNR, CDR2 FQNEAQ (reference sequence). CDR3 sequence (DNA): TGTGCCAGCAGCATACTGACTAGCGGGGGGGTATCGGGCACAGATACGCAGTATTTT. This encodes CASSILTSGGVSGTDTQYF.

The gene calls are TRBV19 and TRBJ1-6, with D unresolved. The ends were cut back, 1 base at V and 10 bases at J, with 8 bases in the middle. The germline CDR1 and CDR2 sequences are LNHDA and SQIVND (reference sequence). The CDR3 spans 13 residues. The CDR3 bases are TGTGCCAGTAGTATAGCGGGTGACTCACCCCTCCACTTT. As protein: CASSIAGDSPLHF.